The source of this T cell receptor (beta chain) is a study of CD8+CD57+ T cells in acquired aplastic anemia. Regarding the study as a whole: Between patients and controls, 25 to 30 CD8+ CDR3 sequences were found in common.

All sequencing subjects had displayed CD8+CD57+ cell expansion on flow cytometry. Blood came from patients not yet given any therapy. CDR1 and CDR2 (germline): MNHEY, SVGAGI. This CDR3 is built from 14 residues. V lost 4 bases and J lost 6, with 13 bases in between. TCR beta VDJ and CDR3 profiling used genomic DNA as template. MiXCR, run by TCRdb on the reads, gives a single entry per CDR3 protein. This table has about 98,000 distinct CDR3 sequences, less than 75% appearing once. About this clonotype itself: Its antigen is still unknown.

The specimen was sorted CD4+, CD8+, or CD8+CD57+ T cells (not recorded which) from PBMCs. This sequence originates from a human donor with aplastic anemia. The V gene is TRBV6-5, the J gene TRBJ1-5; no clear D. The CDR3 is CASSSRPSGQPQHF. The CDR3 region has the DNA TGTGCCAGCAGTTCGCGTCCCAGTGGTCAGCCCCAGCATTTT.